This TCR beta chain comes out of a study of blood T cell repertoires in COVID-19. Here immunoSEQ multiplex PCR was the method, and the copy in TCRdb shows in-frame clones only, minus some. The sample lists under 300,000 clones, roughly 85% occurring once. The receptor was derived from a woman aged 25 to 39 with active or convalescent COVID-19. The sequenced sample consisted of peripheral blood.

CDR3 DNA sequence: TGTGCCAGCAGCCAAGCGGGGGCCCACCAAGAGACCCAGTACTTC. It codes for CASSQAGAHQETQYF. The chain couples TRBV5-6 to TRBJ2-5, with 8 bases fitting TRBD2. Trimming took 4 bases from V and 0 from J; bases not matched to a gene: 5. The CDR3 length is 15 residues. Germline CDR1 reads SGHDT; CDR2 reads YYEEEE.